The rows below give T cell receptor beta chains drawn from one sample of a study of regulatory T cells in long-lasting Graves disease. TCRdb reprocessed the multiplex PCR reads with MiXCR, giving one entry per CDR3 protein. The sample holds 540,000 or so distinct CDR3 sequences, approximately 12% seen once. The same sample was also used in a study of T cells in Graves' hyperthyroidism and ophthalmopathy.

Sample: peripheral blood mononuclear cells (PBMCs), taken at new diagnosis, from a patient treated with antithyroid drugs. Receptor source: a man aged 25 to 40 with Graves disease. Each CDR3 is given with its conserved first and last residue. Each record gives: clone size, J gene, V gene, D gene, CDR3 protein, CDR3 DNA. A D gene is named only where the DNA matches it firmly. Size values are once, few and many counts, or a class for expanded clones, and some rows have none.

size: NA
J: TRBJ2-5
V: TRBV12-3/TRBV12-4
D: TRBD1
CDR3: CASSLRDSKKTQYF
DNA: TGTGCCAGCAGTTTAAGGGACAGCAAAAAGACCCAGTACTTC

size: few
J: TRBJ2-2
V: TRBV20-1
D: NA
CDR3: CSARDLLTGELFF
DNA: TGCAGTGCTAGAGACCTACTCACCGGGGAGCTGTTTTTT

size: NA
J: TRBJ2-7
V: TRBV29-1
D: NA
CDR3: CSVEVNRPYEQYF
DNA: TGCAGCGTTGAAGTAAACAGACCCTACGAGCAGTACTTC

size: NA
J: TRBJ2-7
V: TRBV7-2
D: TRBD2
CDR3: CASSTGTSGIEQYF
DNA: TGTGCCAGCAGCACCGGGACTAGCGGGATCGAGCAGTACTTC

size: NA
J: TRBJ2-7
V: TRBV19
D: TRBD2
CDR3: CASSSGRAHEQYF
DNA: TGTGCCAGTAGTAGCGGGAGGGCCCACGAGCAGTACTTC

size: many
J: TRBJ2-1
V: TRBV24-1
D: TRBD1
CDR3: CATSDRDSPLHNEQFF
DNA: TGTGCCACCAGTGATCGGGACAGCCCCCTTCACAATGAGCAGTTCTTC

size: NA
J: TRBJ1-2
V: TRBV29-1
D: NA
CDR3: CSVEDIWGQGSANYGYTF
DNA: TGCAGCGTTGAAGATATATGGGGACAAGGCTCAGCTAACTATGGCTACACCTTC

size: NA
J: TRBJ2-5
V: TRBV28
D: TRBD2
CDR3: CASKAHGREGLAAIEETQYF
DNA: TGTGCCAGCAAAGCCCATGGGCGGGAGGGACTAGCGGCCATCGAAGAGACCCAGTACTTC

size: NA
J: TRBJ2-7
V: TRBV10-1
D: NA
CDR3: CASSEGGVHYEQYF
DNA: TGCGCCAGCAGTGAGGGAGGGGTTCACTACGAGCAGTACTTC

size: many
J: TRBJ2-5
V: TRBV12-3/TRBV12-4
D: TRBD2
CDR3: CASSFGPGGETQYF
DNA: TGTGCCAGCAGTTTCGGTCCGGGAGGGGAGACCCAGTACTTC

size: NA
J: TRBJ2-5
V: TRBV6-6
D: NA
CDR3: CASSYSSFRGQTQYF
DNA: TGTGCCAGCAGTTACTCGTCTTTCCGGGGTCAGACCCAGTACTTC

size: NA
J: TRBJ1-4
V: TRBV19
D: NA
CDR3: CASSTGALNEKLFF
DNA: TGTGCCAGTAGTACAGGGGCCCTAAATGAAAAACTGTTTTTT

size: few
J: TRBJ2-1
V: TRBV4-2
D: NA
CDR3: CASSQGKYNEQFF
DNA: TGTGCCAGCAGCCAAGGGAAGTACAATGAGCAGTTCTTC

size: NA
J: TRBJ2-5
V: TRBV5-1
D: TRBD2
CDR3: CASSLSGLAGGQETQYF
DNA: TGCGCCAGCAGCTTATCGGGGCTAGCGGGGGGACAAGAGACCCAGTACTTC

size: many
J: TRBJ2-1
V: TRBV5-1
D: TRBD2
CDR3: CASSLGPGLAGNEQFF
DNA: TGCGCCAGCAGCTTGGGCCCGGGACTAGCGGGAAATGAGCAGTTCTTC

size: many
J: TRBJ1-2
V: TRBV13
D: NA
CDR3: CASSPGEVGYTF
DNA: TGTGCCAGCAGCCCCGGAGAGGTTGGCTACACCTTC

size: many
J: TRBJ2-5
V: TRBV29-1
D: TRBD2
CDR3: CSVDLAGVGETQYF
DNA: TGCAGCGTCGATCTAGCGGGAGTAGGGGAGACCCAGTACTTC

size: few
J: TRBJ2-1
V: TRBV12-3/TRBV12-4
D: TRBD2
CDR3: CASRLAGGLNEQFF
DNA: TGTGCCAGCAGGCTAGCGGGAGGCTTGAATGAGCAGTTCTTC

size: NA
J: TRBJ2-1
V: TRBV27
D: TRBD2
CDR3: CASSSFLGLAGVRRPYNEQFF
DNA: TGTGCCAGCAGTTCTTTCCTCGGACTAGCGGGAGTGAGGAGGCCCTACAATGAGCAGTTCTTC

size: NA
J: TRBJ2-7
V: TRBV6-1
D: TRBD1
CDR3: CASSTQTGDEQYF
DNA: TGTGCCAGCAGTACCCAGACAGGGGACGAGCAGTACTTC

size: many
J: TRBJ1-1
V: TRBV7-8
D: NA
CDR3: CASSLKSKNTEAFF
DNA: TGTGCCAGCAGCTTAAAATCGAAAAACACTGAAGCTTTCTTT

size: NA
J: TRBJ2-3
V: TRBV5-1
D: TRBD2
CDR3: CASSLVASGDTDTQYF
DNA: TGCGCCAGCAGCTTGGTGGCTAGCGGGGACACAGATACGCAGTATTTT

size: many
J: TRBJ2-2
V: TRBV7-9
D: NA
CDR3: CATQGAGVSTGELFF
DNA: TGTGCCACCCAAGGTGCAGGGGTGAGCACCGGGGAGCTGTTTTTT

size: many
J: TRBJ2-7
V: TRBV10-1
D: NA
CDR3: CASSDRTRSYEQYF
DNA: TGCGCCAGCAGTGATAGGACAAGGAGCTACGAGCAGTACTTC

size: many
J: TRBJ2-1
V: TRBV24-1
D: TRBD2
CDR3: CATSDFSGRNYNEQFF
DNA: TGTGCCACCAGTGATTTTAGCGGGAGGAACTACAATGAGCAGTTCTTC

size: many
J: TRBJ2-1
V: TRBV10-2
D: NA
CDR3: CASSESGRGNEQFF
DNA: TGCGCCAGCAGTGAGTCAGGCCGGGGGAATGAGCAGTTCTTC

size: many
J: TRBJ2-1
V: TRBV10-3
D: NA
CDR3: CAIRDLSSYNEQFF
DNA: TGTGCCATCAGGGACCTTAGCTCCTACAATGAGCAGTTCTTC

size: few
J: TRBJ2-3
V: TRBV10-2
D: TRBD2
CDR3: CASSAGTRGNTQYF
DNA: TGCGCCAGCAGCGCCGGGACTAGAGGAAATACGCAGTATTTT

size: many
J: TRBJ1-2
V: TRBV7-9
D: NA
CDR3: CASSLFDTNYGYTF
DNA: TGTGCCAGCAGCTTATTCGACACTAACTATGGCTACACCTTC

size: many
J: TRBJ2-1
V: TRBV7-2
D: NA
CDR3: CASSLEGRAYNEQFF
DNA: TGTGCCAGCAGCTTAGAGGGAAGGGCCTACAATGAGCAGTTCTTC

size: few
J: TRBJ2-7
V: TRBV29-1
D: NA
CDR3: CSVRKAEYEQYF
DNA: TGCAGCGTTCGAAAGGCGGAGTACGAGCAGTACTTC

size: many
J: TRBJ2-3
V: TRBV25-1
D: NA
CDR3: CASSESGRITDTQYF
DNA: TGTGCCAGCAGTGAATCTGGGAGGATCACAGATACGCAGTATTTT

size: many
J: TRBJ2-5
V: TRBV11-2
D: TRBD2
CDR3: CASSSVVREDQETQYF
DNA: TGTGCCAGCAGCTCTGTGGTTCGGGAGGATCAAGAGACCCAGTACTTC

size: NA
J: TRBJ1-1
V: TRBV10-3
D: NA
CDR3: CAISELGRTNTEAFF
DNA: TGTGCCATCAGTGAGTTAGGGAGGACTAACACTGAAGCTTTCTTT

size: NA
J: TRBJ2-3
V: TRBV6-1
D: TRBD2
CDR3: CATSPAGEGDTQYF
DNA: TGTGCCACCAGCCCAGCGGGGGAGGGAGATACGCAGTATTTT

size: few
J: TRBJ1-1
V: TRBV9
D: NA
CDR3: CASSVRDWTEAFF
DNA: TGTGCCAGCAGCGTACGGGACTGGACTGAAGCTTTCTTT

size: many
J: TRBJ1-5
V: TRBV2
D: NA
CDR3: CASSQGNSNQPQHF
DNA: TGTGCCAGCAGTCAGGGAAATAGCAATCAGCCCCAGCATTTT

size: many
J: TRBJ2-3
V: TRBV19
D: TRBD2
CDR3: CASSTRLAVGDTQYF
DNA: TGTGCCAGTAGTACCCGACTAGCGGTAGGAGATACGCAGTATTTT

size: few
J: TRBJ2-7
V: TRBV3-1
D: TRBD1
CDR3: CASSRGTGGVSYEQYF
DNA: TGTGCCAGCAGCCGCGGAACAGGGGGCGTCTCCTACGAGCAGTACTTC

size: NA
J: TRBJ2-7
V: TRBV5-1
D: NA
CDR3: CASRGTFSYEQYF
DNA: TGCGCCAGCAGGGGTACCTTCTCCTACGAGCAGTACTTC

size: NA
J: TRBJ2-7
V: TRBV19
D: NA
CDR3: CASRDSQYEQYF
DNA: TGTGCCAGCCGGGACTCCCAATACGAGCAGTACTTC

size: few
J: TRBJ1-5
V: TRBV6-1
D: NA
CDR3: CASSPGGASQPQHF
DNA: TGTGCCAGCAGTCCCGGTGGGGCGAGTCAGCCCCAGCATTTT

size: many
J: TRBJ2-2
V: TRBV20-1
D: TRBD2
CDR3: CSASREGRTGELFF
DNA: TGCAGTGCATCGCGGGAGGGCCGAACCGGGGAGCTGTTTTTT

size: few
J: TRBJ2-5
V: TRBV7-9
D: NA
CDR3: CASSFTRDGQTQYF
DNA: TGTGCCAGCAGCTTCACTAGAGACGGGCAGACCCAGTACTTC

size: few
J: TRBJ2-3
V: TRBV5-6
D: NA
CDR3: CASSLTAMPDTQYF
DNA: TGTGCCAGCAGCTTGACTGCGATGCCAGATACGCAGTATTTT

size: many
J: TRBJ2-7
V: TRBV11-2
D: TRBD1
CDR3: CASRTIQGAEYEQYF
DNA: TGTGCCAGCAGAACGATACAGGGGGCAGAATACGAGCAGTACTTC

size: many
J: TRBJ1-1
V: TRBV28
D: TRBD1
CDR3: CASSPRGGDSTEAFF
DNA: TGTGCCAGCAGCCCAAGAGGGGGCGATAGCACTGAAGCTTTCTTT

size: many
J: TRBJ2-5
V: TRBV7-2
D: NA
CDR3: CASSFSAGAEETQYF
DNA: TGTGCCAGCAGCTTTTCGGCGGGGGCTGAAGAGACCCAGTACTTC

size: many
J: TRBJ2-7
V: TRBV11-2
D: TRBD2
CDR3: CASSFPAGGRSYEQYF
DNA: TGTGCCAGCAGTTTCCCGGCGGGCGGGAGGTCCTACGAGCAGTACTTC

size: few
J: TRBJ1-5
V: TRBV2
D: TRBD1
CDR3: CASDNPGQGYSNQPQHF
DNA: TGTGCCAGCGATAACCCGGGACAGGGGTATAGCAATCAGCCCCAGCATTTT

size: NA
J: TRBJ2-7
V: TRBV6-1
D: NA
CDR3: CASSTGGGGEQYF
DNA: TGTGCCAGCAGCACTGGGGGCGGGGGCGAGCAGTACTTC

size: many
J: TRBJ2-1
V: TRBV11-2
D: NA
CDR3: CASSNEQFF
DNA: TGTGCCAGCAGCAATGAGCAGTTCTTC